This T cell receptor beta chain was profiled in a study of T-cell reconstitution after alpha-beta-depleted transplantation in children. General observations from the study: T cells produced anew were the main source of T-cell counts and diversity one year after transplant.

This clonotype has more than one count but fewer than ten. Its specificity is unknown. The CDR3 consists of 16 residues. The junction had 8 bases not matched to a gene; V was cut back by 5 bases and J by 1 base. The germline CDR1 and CDR2 sequences are MNHEY and SVGEGT. Unique molecular identifiers tagged the TCRbeta library. TCRdb passed the PCR reads through MiXCR, listing each CDR3 protein once. Seen here are approximately 270,000 distinct CDR3 sequences, roughly a quarter observed once, and the top ten hold around 4.8%. This rearrangement joins TRBV6-2 or TRBV6-3 to TRBJ2-4, with 7 bases lining up with TRBD1. The starting material was PBMCs, mostly from graft donor cells, obtained 360 days after TCRalphabeta/CD19-depleted stem cell transplant. This sequence was found in a female patient aged 2-15 years who had a stem cell transplant for congenital amegakaryocytic thrombocytopenia, so the T cells may come from the graft donor. CDR3 sequence (DNA): TGTGCCAGCAGTCCCGACAGGGACCGGGCCAAAAACATTCAGTACTTC. Its protein is CASSPDRDRAKNIQYF.